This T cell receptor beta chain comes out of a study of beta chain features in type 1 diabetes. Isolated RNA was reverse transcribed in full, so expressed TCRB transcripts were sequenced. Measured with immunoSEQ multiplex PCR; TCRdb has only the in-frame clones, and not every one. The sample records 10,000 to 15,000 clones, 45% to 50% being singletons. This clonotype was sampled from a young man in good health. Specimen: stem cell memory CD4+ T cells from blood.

The CDR3 here is CASSWEGRSNQPQHF. The CDR3 coding sequence is TGTGCCAGCAGCTGGGAGGGTCGTAGCAATCAGCCCCAGCATTTT. The rearrangement links TRBV7-2 to TRBJ1-5, with D hard to call. Trimming shortened V by 4 bases and J by 0 bases, and 10 bases separated the two germline ends. The CDR3 has 15 residues. The germline V gene has CDR1 SGHTA and CDR2 FQGNSA.